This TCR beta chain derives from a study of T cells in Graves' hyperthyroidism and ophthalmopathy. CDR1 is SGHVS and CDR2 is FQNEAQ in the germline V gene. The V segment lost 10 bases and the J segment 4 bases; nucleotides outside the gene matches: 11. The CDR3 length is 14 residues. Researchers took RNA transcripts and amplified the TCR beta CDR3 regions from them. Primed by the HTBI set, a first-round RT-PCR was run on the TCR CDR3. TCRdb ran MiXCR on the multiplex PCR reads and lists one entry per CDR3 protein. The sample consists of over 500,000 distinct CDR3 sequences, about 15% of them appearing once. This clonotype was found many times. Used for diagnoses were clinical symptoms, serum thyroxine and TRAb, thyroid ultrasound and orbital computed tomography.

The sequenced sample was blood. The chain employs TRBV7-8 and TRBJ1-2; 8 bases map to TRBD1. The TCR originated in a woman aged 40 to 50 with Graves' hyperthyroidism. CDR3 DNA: TGTGCCACCAAAGGGACAGGATTGAGCTATGGCTACACCTTC. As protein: CATKGTGLSYGYTF.